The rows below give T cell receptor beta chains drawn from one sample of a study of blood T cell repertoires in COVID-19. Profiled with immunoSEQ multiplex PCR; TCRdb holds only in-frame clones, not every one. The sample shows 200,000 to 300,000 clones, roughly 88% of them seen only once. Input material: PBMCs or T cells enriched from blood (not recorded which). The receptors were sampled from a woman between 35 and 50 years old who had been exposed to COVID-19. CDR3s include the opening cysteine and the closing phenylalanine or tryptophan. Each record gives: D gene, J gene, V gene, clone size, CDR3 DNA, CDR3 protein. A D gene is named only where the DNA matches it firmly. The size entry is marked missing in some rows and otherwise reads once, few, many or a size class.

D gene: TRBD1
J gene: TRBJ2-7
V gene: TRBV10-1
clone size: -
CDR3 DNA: TGCGCCAGCAACGCCAAATCAGGGGGTCGGCCCTACGAGCAGTACTTC
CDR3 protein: CASNAKSGGRPYEQYF

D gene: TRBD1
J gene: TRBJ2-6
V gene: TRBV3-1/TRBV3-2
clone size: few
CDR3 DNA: TGTGCCCCTTGGGACAGGGGCGTGAGTGGGGCCAACGTCCTGACTTTC
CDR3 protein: CAPWDRGVSGANVLTF

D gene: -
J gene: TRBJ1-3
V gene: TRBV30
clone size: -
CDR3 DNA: TGTGCCTGGAGTGTCCCGGCGGGGTTACGAAACACCATATATTTT
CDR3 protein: CAWSVPAGLRNTIYF

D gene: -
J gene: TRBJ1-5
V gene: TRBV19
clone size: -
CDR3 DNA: TGTGCCAGTAGTATAGTCCAGGGAGGGTCCCAGCATTTT
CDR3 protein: CASSIVQGGSQHF

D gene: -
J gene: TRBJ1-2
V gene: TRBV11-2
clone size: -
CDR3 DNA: TGTGCCAGCCTCTCCGGAGACGGTGGCTACACCTTC
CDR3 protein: CASLSGDGGYTF

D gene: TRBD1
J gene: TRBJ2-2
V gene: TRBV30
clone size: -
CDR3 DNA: TGTGCCGGTCCAGGACAGGGAAACACCGGGGAGCTGTTTTTT
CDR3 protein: CAGPGQGNTGELFF

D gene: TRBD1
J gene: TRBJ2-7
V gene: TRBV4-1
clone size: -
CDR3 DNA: TGCGCCAGCAGCCCCCAAGAGGACAGGGTCCTCACCGAGCAGTACTTC
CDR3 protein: CASSPQEDRVLTEQYF

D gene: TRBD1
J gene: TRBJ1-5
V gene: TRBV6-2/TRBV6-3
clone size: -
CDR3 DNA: TGTGCCAGCAGTTACCTGGGACAGACAGGCCAGTGGGGTCAGCCCCAGCATTTT
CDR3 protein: CASSYLGQTGQWGQPQHF

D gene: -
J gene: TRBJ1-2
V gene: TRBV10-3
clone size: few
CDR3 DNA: TGTGCCATCAGTGAGTCGACGGGGGGAGCTAACTATGGCTACACCTTC
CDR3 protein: CAISESTGGANYGYTF

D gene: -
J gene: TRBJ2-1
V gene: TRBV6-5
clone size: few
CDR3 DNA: TGTGCCAGCAGTTACTCAGTCGCAGGGATCTACAATGAGCAGTTCTTC
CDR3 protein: CASSYSVAGIYNEQFF

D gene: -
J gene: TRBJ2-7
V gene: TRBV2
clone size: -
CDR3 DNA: TGTGCCAGCAAAGACACCCCGACCTACGAGCAGTACTTC
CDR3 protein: CASKDTPTYEQYF

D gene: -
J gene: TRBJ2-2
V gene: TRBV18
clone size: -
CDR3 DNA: TGTGCCAGCTCGTCCCGGGACACTAGCGGGGAGCTGTTTTTT
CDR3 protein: CASSSRDTSGELFF

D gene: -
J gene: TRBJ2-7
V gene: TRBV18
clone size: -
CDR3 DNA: TGTGCCAGCTCACCAACAGGGAGTCGTGATAGTGCACAGTACTTC
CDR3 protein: CASSPTGSRDSAQYF

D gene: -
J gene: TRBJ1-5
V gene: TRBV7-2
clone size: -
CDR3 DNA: TGTGCCAGCAGCTTAGTATCGGGTCAGCCCCAGCATTTT
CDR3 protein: CASSLVSGQPQHF

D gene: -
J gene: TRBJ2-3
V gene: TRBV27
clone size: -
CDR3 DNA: TGTGCCAGCAGTTTTGGACTAACCTACTCAGATACGCAGTATTTT
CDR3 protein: CASSFGLTYSDTQYF

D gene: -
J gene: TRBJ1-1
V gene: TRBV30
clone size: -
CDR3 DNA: TGTGCCTGGACCCCTGGTTCGGGAACTGAAGCTTTCTTT
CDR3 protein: CAWTPGSGTEAFF

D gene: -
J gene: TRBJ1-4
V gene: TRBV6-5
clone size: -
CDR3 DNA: TGTGCCAGCAGGCCAGACAGGCAGAATGAAAAACTGTTTTTT
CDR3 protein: CASRPDRQNEKLFF

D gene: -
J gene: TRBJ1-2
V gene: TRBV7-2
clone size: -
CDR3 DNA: TGTGCCAGCAGCCCCTTCACCGGGACACCGTATGGCTACACCTTC
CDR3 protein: CASSPFTGTPYGYTF

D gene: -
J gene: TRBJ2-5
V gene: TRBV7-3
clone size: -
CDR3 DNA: TGTGCCAGCAGCTTCACTAGTTATGAGACCCAGTACTTC
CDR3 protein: CASSFTSYETQYF

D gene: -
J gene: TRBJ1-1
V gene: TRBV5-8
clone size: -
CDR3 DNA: TGTGCCAGCAGCCAACCGGGACACTTGAACACTGAAGCTTTCTTT
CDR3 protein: CASSQPGHLNTEAFF

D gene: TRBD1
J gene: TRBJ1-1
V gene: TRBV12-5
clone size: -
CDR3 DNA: TGTGCTAGTGAGAGGGGGCGAGGAGCTTTCTTT
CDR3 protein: CASERGRGAFF